The 19 T cell receptor beta chains reported below all come from one sample, sequenced in a study of shared clonotypes between healthy human individuals. Generated by immunoSEQ multiplex PCR, the TCRdb table keeps only in-frame clones and is missing some. The table has over a million clones, about 96% seen once. The sequenced sample consisted of naive CD4+ T cells sorted from blood. Subset noted: CD45RA+ positively selected. These receptors all come from a young man in good health.

The chain recombines TRBV27 with TRBJ2-5; D may be TRBD1 (7 bases). Germline V gene lookup returns CDR1 MNHEY and CDR2 SMNVEV (reference sequence). CDR3 length: 15 residues. V dropped 6 bases and J dropped 3 bases, with 17 bases sitting between them. CDR3 nucleotide sequence: TGTGCCAGCAGCCCTCCGGAGGGGGCAAAAGAGACCCAGTACTTC. As protein: CASSPPEGAKETQYF.

The chain carries TRBV10-3 and TRBJ2-1; TRBD2 matches 9 bases. The germline CDR1 and CDR2 sequences are ENHRY and SYGVKD. J lost 9 bases, V lost 6 bases, and 9 bases had no gene match. The CDR3 runs 14 residues. The CDR3 loop is CAIRGIAGVGEQFF. The CDR3 nucleotides read TGTGCCATCAGGGGGATAGCGGGAGTGGGTGAGCAGTTCTTC.

The rearrangement joins TRBV6-5 to TRBJ2-1; TRBD2 aligns across 9 bases. Germline V gene data show CDR1 as MNHEY and CDR2 as SVGAGI. Unmatched junction bases numbered 5, after V lost 7 bases and J lost 4 bases. The CDR3 loop spans 14 amino acids. DNA for the CDR3: TGTGCCAGCACAAGCGGGAGGTCTTACAATGAGCAGTTCTTC. The encoded protein is CASTSGRSYNEQFF.

The gene calls are TRBV11-3 and TRBJ2-2, with D possibly TRBD1 on 5 matching bases. The CDR3 has 17 residues. V lost 1 base, J lost 0 bases, and 12 bases lay in between. Germline V gene sequence: CDR1 SGHNT, CDR2 YENEEA. The CDR3 DNA reads TGTGCCAGCAGCTTAGGAGTTTGGGGCTCGAACACCGGGGAGCTGTTTTTT. Its translation: CASSLGVWGSNTGELFF.

The gene calls are TRBV6-5 and TRBJ2-1; TRBD1 matches 8 bases. Germline lookup yields CDR1 MNHEY and CDR2 SVGAGI. CDR3 length: 14 residues. The junction had 8 bases not matched to a gene; V was cut back by 6 bases and J by 7 bases. Here the CDR3 DNA reads TGTGCCAGCAGGGCAGGGGGCATAGGGAATGAGCAGTTCTTC. It codes for CASRAGGIGNEQFF.

This chain links TRBV18 with TRBJ1-3; TRBD1 matches at 8 bases. V was clipped by 1 base and J by 3 bases; unmatched bases: 5. Germline V CDR1 and CDR2: KGHSH, LQKENI. The CDR3 loop spans 16 amino acids. The CDR3 protein is CASSPLPGQDGNTIYF. CDR3 bases: TGTGCCAGCTCACCACTACCGGGACAGGATGGAAACACCATATATTTT.

CDR3 protein: CASSLELAGVETQYF. DNA of the CDR3: TGCGCCAGCAGCTTGGAACTAGCGGGAGTAGAGACCCAGTACTTC. The rearrangement uses TRBV5-1 and TRBJ2-5; 11 bases map to TRBD2. Germline V gene data show CDR1 as SGHRS and CDR2 as YFSETQ. V shed 0 bases and J 4 bases; nucleotides not matched to a gene: 2. The CDR3 extends over 15 amino acids.

The CDR3 reads CSVEDRYHYEQYF. The CDR3 DNA sequence: TGCAGCGTTGAAGATCGGTATCACTACGAGCAGTACTTC. The chain has TRBV29-1 and TRBJ2-7; D gene ambiguous. The germline V and J ends were trimmed by 0 bases and 3 bases, with 9 bases remaining between them. The CDR3 consists of 13 residues. From germline, CDR1 is SQVTM and CDR2 ANQGSEA.

The chain joins TRBV28 to TRBJ2-7; possibly TRBD1 or TRBD2 for D (5 bases each). V gave up 4 bases and J gave up 2 bases, with 18 bases separating them. Looked up from germline, CDR1 is MDHEN and CDR2 is SYDVKM. This CDR3 has 16 amino acids. DNA of the CDR3: TGTGCCAGCAGTTCACCTCGTAGAGGGGAGACCTACGAGCAGTACTTC. Translating it yields CASSSPRRGETYEQYF. The full variable domain, rest sourced from reference TRBV28 and TRBJ2-7, is DVKVTQSSRYLVKRTGEKVFLECVQDMDHENMFWYRQDPGLGLRLIYFSYDVKMKEKGDIPEGYSVSREKKERFSLILESASTNQTSMYLCASSSPRRGETYEQYFGPGTRLTVT.

This rearrangement joins TRBV4-1 to TRBJ2-2; D might be TRBD2 (5 bases). Germline V gene sequence: CDR1 MGHRA, CDR2 YSYEKL. V shed 0 bases and J shed 0 bases, with 11 bases lying between them. The CDR3 runs to 17 residues. The CDR3 sequence: CASSQERTAANTGELFF. CDR3 sequence (DNA): TGCGCCAGCAGCCAAGAGAGGACTGCGGCGAACACCGGGGAGCTGTTTTTT.

The chain joins TRBV9 to TRBJ2-7; 8 bases are a match to TRBD2. Germline CDR1 SGDLS, CDR2 YYNGEE. This CDR3 is 18 amino acids long. V lost 0 bases, J lost 3 bases, and 14 bases stayed unmatched. The CDR3 spells CASSVDPLGAGVVYEQYF. CDR3 nucleotide sequence: TGTGCCAGCAGCGTAGACCCCCTAGGAGCGGGAGTCGTCTACGAGCAGTACTTC.

The rearrangement joins TRBV7-8 to TRBJ2-5; unclear D gene. The CDR3 extends over 16 amino acids. Looked up from germline, CDR1 is SGHVS and CDR2 is FQNEAQ. The V end lost 5 bases, the J end lost 2 bases, and 18 bases lay between the germline ends. The CDR3 sequence: CASSPMSLTYQETQYF. The CDR3 DNA sequence: TGTGCCAGCAGCCCAATGAGTTTGACGTATCAAGAGACCCAGTACTTC.

V is TRBV5-6 and J is TRBJ1-1, with D maybe TRBD1 (6 bases). Germline V gene lookup returns CDR1 SGHDT and CDR2 YYEEEE. Trimming took off 5 bases at V and 5 bases at J, with 16 bases between the two ends. The CDR3 loop spans 14 amino acids. The CDR3 coding sequence is TGTGCCAGCAGTAAATGGGGGCGAGGGACTGAAGCTTTCTTT. The encoded protein is CASSKWGRGTEAFF.

The rearrangement links TRBV28 to TRBJ2-1; 8 nucleotides align to TRBD2. Germline-derived CDR1 and CDR2 are MDHEN and SYDVKM. Trimming took 3 bases from V and 3 from J; bases not matched to a gene: 4. This CDR3 has 15 amino acids. CDR3 sequence reads: CASSFSTSDYNEQFF. CDR3 bases: TGTGCCAGCAGTTTTTCGACTAGCGACTACAATGAGCAGTTCTTC.

The genes are TRBV5-1 and TRBJ2-5, with unresolved D. CDR1 SGHRS and CDR2 YFSETQ come from the germline V gene. CDR3 length equals 15 residues. Trimming took off 4 bases at V and 5 bases at J, with 18 bases between the two ends. The CDR3 DNA follows: TGCGCCAGCAGCACAATTACACCGGTTGGCGAGACCCAGTACTTC. Protein sequence: CASSTITPVGETQYF.

A single count supports this clone. This CDR3 reads CASGAGQGIYEQYF. CDR3 coding DNA: TGTGCCAGTGGAGCGGGACAGGGGATCTACGAGCAGTACTTC. The chain recombines TRBV9 with TRBJ2-7, with 10 bases aligning to TRBD1. The CDR3 is 14 amino acids. V was clipped by 8 bases and J by 3 bases; unmatched bases: 8. CDR1 and CDR2 (germline): SGDLS, YYNGEE.

The J gene is TRBJ1-2, the V gene TRBV20-1, with D possibly TRBD1 on 6 matching bases. The CDR3 has 11 amino acids. The germline V gene encodes CDR1 DFQATT and CDR2 SNEGSKA (reference sequence). Trimming took 6 bases from V and 4 from J, leaving 9 bases between them. The CDR3 protein is CSAWGAYGYTF. The CDR3 DNA is TGCAGTGCGTGGGGGGCCTATGGCTACACCTTC.

The genes are TRBV11-2 and TRBJ2-5, with TRBD2 identical over 8 bases. J lost 6 bases, V lost 5 bases, and 8 bases had no gene match. The CDR3 is 14 residues long. CDR1 is SGHAT and CDR2 is FQNNGV in the germline V gene. The CDR3 loop is CASSPSGPQQTQYF. The CDR3 bases are TGTGCCAGCAGCCCTAGCGGGCCCCAGCAGACCCAGTACTTC.

V is TRBV6-5 and J is TRBJ2-7; D may be TRBD2 (6 bases). CDR1 and CDR2 from the germline V gene are MNHEY and SVGAGI. V lost 2 bases and J lost 7, with 18 bases in between. The CDR3 spans 15 residues. The CDR3 loop reads CASSYTWGEAGEQYF. The DNA of the CDR3 is TGTGCCAGCAGTTACACGTGGGGCGAGGCGGGGGAGCAGTACTTC.